These 3 T cell receptor beta chains came from one sample sequenced in a study of blood T cell repertoires in COVID-19. Clones were sequenced by immunoSEQ multiplex PCR, and TCRdb holds only the in-frame ones, with some missing. This sample has approximately 150,000 clones; around 83% occur once, and the top ten carry roughly 20%. The sample taken for sequencing was peripheral blood. The receptor set was obtained from a woman in her 70s who had recovered from COVID-19.

This chain links TRBV30 with TRBJ2-3; TRBD2 agrees at 14 bases. CDR3 length: 17 residues. V trimming: 2 bases; J trimming: 11 bases; junction bases outside the gene matches: 15. CDR1 and CDR2 (germline): GTSNPN, SVGIG (reference sequence). The CDR3 sequence is CAWSTYPPGTSGGQQYF. Written as DNA, the CDR3 is TGTGCCTGGAGTACTTACCCCCCCGGGACTAGCGGGGGACAGCAGTATTTT.

A few counts support this clone. The chain employs TRBV7-6 and TRBJ2-7, with 7 bases aligning to TRBD1. The CDR3 is 14 amino acids. V trimming: 5 bases; J trimming: 0 bases; junction bases outside the gene matches: 4. In germline, CDR1 is SGHVS, CDR2 FNYEAQ. The CDR3 protein is CASSRQGHSYEQYF. Written as DNA, the CDR3 is TGTGCCAGCAGCCGACAGGGACACTCCTACGAGCAGTACTTC.

This clone has a single count. The chain has TRBV12-5 and TRBJ1-6; weak D call: TRBD1 (5 bases). Trimming stripped 0 bases from V and 0 bases from J, with 9 bases between. The CDR3 covers 17 residues. Germline-derived CDR1 and CDR2 are LGHNT and FRNRAP. CDR3 residues: CASGLVGRPSYNSPLHF. The CDR3 DNA reads as TGTGCTAGTGGTTTGGTGGGGCGCCCCTCCTATAATTCACCCCTCCACTTT. The variable domain in full, completed from reference TRBV12-5 and TRBJ1-6, reads DARVTQTPRHKVTEMGQEVTMRCQPILGHNTVFWYRQTMMQGLELLAYFRNRAPLDDSGMPKDRFSAEMPDATLATLKIQPSEPRDSAVYFCASGLVGRPSYNSPLHFGNGTRLTVT.